This T cell receptor beta chain was observed in a study of shared clonotypes between healthy human individuals. Study results and limitations: Generation probabilities were higher for clonotypes shared across all four sorted-subset donors than for unshared ones.

The data were produced by immunoSEQ multiplex PCR, yet TCRdb's version contains in-frame clones alone and is incomplete. The table includes some 1,600,000 clones, 95% to 99% detected once. The CDR3 is made up of 10 amino acids. Germline CDR1 is MRHNA and CDR2 is SNTAGT. About this clone itself: Its antigen is unknown. The junction shows a germline mismatch at one end, possibly a read error.

This rearrangement joins TRBV6-4 to TRBJ1-4; D remains ambiguous. Sequencing was carried out using naive CD4+ T cells sorted from blood. The subset here: CD45RA+ positively selected. This TCR came from a man aged 30 to 45 in good health. Here the CDR3 reads CASTGPGFSF. The CDR3, as DNA: TGTGCCAGCACTGGCCCAGGCTTCTCTTTT.